Listed below are T cell receptor beta chains from one sample, sequenced in a study of blood T cells in healthy people across ages. TCRdb processed the 5' RACE reads anew with MiXCR; each CDR3 protein has one entry. The sample has about 1.5 million distinct CDR3 sequences, around 39% seen once. The sample comprised blood. The receptors derive from a woman aged 18 to 35 in good health. The CDR3 runs from the conserved cysteine through the conserved F or W. The D gene is left open where the match is weak. A row's size may be missing; if present it is once, few, many or a size class.

TRBJ2-7	-	TRBV5-8	-	CASNVRGYEQYF	TGTGCCAGCAACGTTCGGGGCTACGAGCAGTACTTC
TRBJ2-3	-	TRBV12-3/TRBV12-4	few	CASSLIWTDTQYF	TGTGCCAGCAGTTTGATCTGGACAGATACGCAGTATTTT
TRBJ2-4	-	TRBV18	-	CASSPREGGAQYF	TGCGCCAGCTCACCACGGGAAGGGGGGGCTCAGTACTTC
TRBJ2-1	TRBD2	TRBV5-5	once	CASSPTGGPSYNEQFF	TGTGCCAGCAGTCCAACGGGGGGACCCTCCTACAATGAGCAGTTCTTC
TRBJ1-4	TRBD1	TRBV20-1	-	CSARDGLTGRSEKLFF	TGCAGTGCTAGAGACGGACTGACAGGGCGAAGTGAAAAACTGTTTTTT
TRBJ2-4	TRBD2	TRBV12-3/TRBV12-4	-	CASSLGSGGGPNIQYF	TGTGCCAGCAGTTTAGGTTCCGGGGGGGGGCCAAACATTCAGTACTTC
TRBJ1-1	-	TRBV29-1	-	CSVLERQGAFF	TGCAGCGTCCTCGAGAGACAAGGGGCTTTCTTT
TRBJ1-1	-	TRBV7-6	many	CASSLVQNTEAFF	TGTGCCAGCAGCTTAGTTCAGAACACTGAAGCTTTCTTT
TRBJ1-1	TRBD1	TRBV28	-	CASRGQGGPEAFF	TGTGCCAGCAGGGGACAGGGTGGGCCTGAAGCTTTCTTT
TRBJ2-1	TRBD2	TRBV20-1	-	CSARVAGAYEQFF	TGCAGTGCTAGAGTTGCGGGAGCTTACGAGCAGTTCTTC
TRBJ2-5	TRBD2	TRBV5-1	few	CASSLVRTSGGDNEQYF	TGCGCCAGCAGCTTGGTACGGACTAGCGGGGGGGACAATGAGCAGTACTTC
TRBJ1-2	-	TRBV2	-	CASSVSRDYGYTF	TGTGCCAGCAGTGTGTCCAGAGATTATGGCTACACCTTC
TRBJ1-1	TRBD1	TRBV7-7	-	CASNPGTGGEAFF	TGTGCTAGCAACCCCGGGACAGGGGGTGAAGCTTTCTTT
TRBJ2-6	TRBD2	TRBV2	once	CASIPSWGGTSGANVLTF	TGTGCCAGCATCCCCAGTTGGGGGGGGACCTCTGGGGCCAACGTCCTGACTTTC
TRBJ1-1	-	TRBV12-3/TRBV12-4	-	CASSPQWGWTEAFF	TGTGCCAGCAGTCCCCAGTGGGGTTGGACTGAAGCTTTCTTT
TRBJ2-1	-	TRBV11-1	-	CASSLEFNGYEQFF	TGTGCCAGCAGCCTAGAATTCAACGGCTATGAGCAGTTCTTC
TRBJ2-1	-	TRBV27	few	CASSFYGSINEQFF	TGTGCCAGCAGTTTCTACGGGAGTATCAATGAGCAGTTCTTC
TRBJ2-7	-	TRBV20-1	-	CSASSTNYEQYF	TGCAGTGCTAGTTCTACCAACTACGAGCAGTACTTC
TRBJ1-2	-	TRBV7-2	-	CASSLVSGSDGYTF	TGTGCCAGCAGCTTAGTTTCAGGGTCAGATGGCTACACCTTC
TRBJ2-7	-	TRBV6-1	many	CASSEGETYEQYF	TGTGCCAGCAGTGAAGGGGAGACCTACGAGCAGTACTTC
TRBJ2-1	-	TRBV27	-	CASSFVLQSSYNEQFF	TGTGCCAGCAGTTTCGTTCTCCAGAGCTCCTACAATGAGCAGTTCTTC
TRBJ2-7	TRBD2	TRBV7-9	few	CASRQSGAATYEQYF	TGTGCCAGCAGACAAAGCGGGGCCGCGACCTACGAGCAGTACTTC
TRBJ1-5	TRBD1	TRBV5-6	-	CASSLDRGPYQPQHF	TGTGCCAGCAGCTTGGACAGGGGCCCTTATCAGCCCCAGCATTTT
TRBJ2-5	TRBD1	TRBV29-1	-	CSVDPGQGNQQYF	TGCAGCGTTGACCCGGGACAGGGAAATCAGCAGTACTTC
TRBJ1-2	TRBD1	TRBV10-3	once	CTISGPGQKGLMDLTGYTF	TGTACCATCAGTGGGCCGGGACAGAAGGGACTTATGGATTTGACAGGCTACACCTTC
TRBJ1-5	-	TRBV27	few	CASSPRGGPNQPQHF	TGTGCCAGCAGTCCCCGGGGGGGCCCCAATCAGCCCCAGCATTTT
TRBJ2-7	-	TRBV9	many	CASSVGVLANEQYF	TGTGCCAGCAGCGTAGGAGTTTTGGCAAACGAGCAGTACTTC
TRBJ2-1	-	TRBV28	few	CASSLAGGFSPSEQFF	TGTGCCAGCAGTTTAGCTGGGGGTTTCTCTCCCAGTGAGCAGTTCTTC
TRBJ2-3	-	TRBV3-1	-	CASSRPGIGDTQYF	TGTGCCAGCAGCCGTCCCGGGATCGGGGATACGCAGTATTTT
TRBJ2-6	TRBD1	TRBV12-3/TRBV12-4	-	CASSAGTGGAGANVLTF	TGTGCCAGCAGTGCCGGGACAGGGGGGGCTGGGGCCAACGTCCTGACTTTC
TRBJ2-1	TRBD1	TRBV10-3	-	CAISEDRGYNEQFF	TGTGCCATCAGTGAGGACAGGGGCTACAATGAGCAGTTCTTC
TRBJ2-1	-	TRBV7-3	-	CASSLRDRNNEQFF	TGTGCCAGCAGCTTGCGTGACAGGAACAATGAGCAGTTCTTC
TRBJ2-1	TRBD1	TRBV18	-	CASSPRQGSRETQFF	TGTGCCAGCTCACCCCGACAGGGATCAAGGGAGACCCAGTTCTTC
TRBJ2-7	-	TRBV12-3/TRBV12-4	-	CASNRGTYEQYF	TGTGCCAGCAACCGGGGCACCTACGAGCAGTACTTC
TRBJ1-5	TRBD1	TRBV29-1	-	CSVRQGANQPQHF	TGCAGCGTACGACAGGGGGCGAATCAGCCCCAGCATTTT
TRBJ2-2	TRBD1	TRBV3-1	few	CASTPWAGGYTGELFF	TGTGCCAGCACCCCTTGGGCAGGGGGTTATACCGGGGAGCTGTTTTTT
TRBJ2-1	TRBD1	TRBV7-8	few	CASSPWGTGTYNEQFF	TGTGCCAGCAGCCCCTGGGGGACAGGGACCTACAATGAGCAGTTCTTC